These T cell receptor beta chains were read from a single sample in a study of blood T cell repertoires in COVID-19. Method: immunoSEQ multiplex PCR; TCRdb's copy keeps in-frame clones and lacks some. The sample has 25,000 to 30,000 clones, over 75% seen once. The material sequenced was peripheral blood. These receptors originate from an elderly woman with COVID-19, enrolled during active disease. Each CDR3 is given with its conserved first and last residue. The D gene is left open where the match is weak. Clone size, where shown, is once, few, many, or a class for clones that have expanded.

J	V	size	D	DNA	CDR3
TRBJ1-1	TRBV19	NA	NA	TGTGCCAGTAGTATAAATACCGCAGAGAACACTGAAGCTTTCTTT	CASSINTAENTEAFF
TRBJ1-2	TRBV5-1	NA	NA	TGCGCCAGCAGCGCAATGGGGGGAACAAACTATGGCTACACCTTC	CASSAMGGTNYGYTF
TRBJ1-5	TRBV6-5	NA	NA	TGTGCCAGCATGGTTATCGCGGATCAGCCCCAGCATTTT	CASMVIADQPQHF
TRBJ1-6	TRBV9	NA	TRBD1	TGTGCCAGCAGCGCCGACCAATTTACAGGGGGAGGGTCACCCCTCCACTTT	CASSADQFTGGGSPLHF
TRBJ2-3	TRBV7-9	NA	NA	TGTGCCAGCAGCTTAGGGGGGCCCTGGTCATGGGAGTATTTT	CASSLGGPWSWEYF
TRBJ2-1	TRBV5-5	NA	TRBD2	TGTGCCAGCAGCAAGGCGGGGGGGGATGAGCAGTTCTTC	CASSKAGGDEQFF
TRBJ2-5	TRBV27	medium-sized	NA	TGTGCCAGCAGTTCCCTAACGGGTGCGGCAGAAAAGAAAGAGACCCAGTACTTC	CASSSLTGAAEKKETQYF
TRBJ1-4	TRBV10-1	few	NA	TGCGCCAGCAGTGAGTCCAGGGGAAATGAAAAACTGTTTTTT	CASSESRGNEKLFF
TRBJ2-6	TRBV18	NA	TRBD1	TGTGCCAGCTCCGGTGGGACAGTACGACCTGGGGCCAACGTCCTGACTTTC	CASSGGTVRPGANVLTF
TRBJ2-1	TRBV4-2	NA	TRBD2	TGTGCCAGCAGCCAAGATGGTCGGGGGGGCAGTTATGAGCAGTTCTTC	CASSQDGRGGSYEQFF
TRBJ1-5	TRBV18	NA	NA	TGTGCCAGCTCAGGGCAGGGTGGGCAGCCCCAGCATTTT	CASSGQGGQPQHF
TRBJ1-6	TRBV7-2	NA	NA	TGTGCCAGCAGCCAGGTATCCCGACCCCTCCACTTT	CASSQVSRPLHF
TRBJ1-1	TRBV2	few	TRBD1	TGTGCCAGCATTAGGACAGGCCAGGGCGAAGCTTTCTTT	CASIRTGQGEAFF
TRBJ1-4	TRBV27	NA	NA	TGTGCCAGCAGTTTATCGGCACAGCAAAAACTGTTTTTT	CASSLSAQQKLFF
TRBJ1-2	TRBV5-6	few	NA	TGTGCCAGCAGCTTCCCATCAGGGGTGGACGGCTATGGCTACACCTTC	CASSFPSGVDGYGYTF
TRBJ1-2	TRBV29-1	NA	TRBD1	TGCAGCGTCGATCAATCCGGGACAGGGGGTAGTGGCTACACCTTC	CSVDQSGTGGSGYTF
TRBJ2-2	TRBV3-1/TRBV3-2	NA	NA	TGTGCCAGCAGCCAAGATTCCCGCACTTACGCTCGTACCGGGGAGCTGTTTTTT	CASSQDSRTYARTGELFF
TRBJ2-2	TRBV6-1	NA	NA	TGTGCCAGCAGTGCCTTCAATTCCAGGGGATTCACCGGGGAGCTGTTTTTT	CASSAFNSRGFTGELFF
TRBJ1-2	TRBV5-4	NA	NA	TGTGCCAGCCAGGGGAGAGGGTTGGATGGCTACACCTTC	CASQGRGLDGYTF
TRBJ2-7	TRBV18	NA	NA	TGTGCCAGCTCACCAGGCGGCCATTACGAGCAGTACTTC	CASSPGGHYEQYF
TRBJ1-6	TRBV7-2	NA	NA	TGTGCCAGCAGCTTAGGCAGCTATAATTCACCCCTCCACTTT	CASSLGSYNSPLHF
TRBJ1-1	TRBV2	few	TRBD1	TGTGCCAGCAGTGGACAGGGCCTCGGGAACACTGAAGCTTTCTTT	CASSGQGLGNTEAFF
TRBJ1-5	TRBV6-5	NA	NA	TGTGCCAGCAGGGGCAAGCTCAATCAGCCCCAGCATTTT	CASRGKLNQPQHF
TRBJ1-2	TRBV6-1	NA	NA	TGTGCCAGCAGTGAAGCGAAGGGTTCAGGGTATGGCTACACCTTC	CASSEAKGSGYGYTF
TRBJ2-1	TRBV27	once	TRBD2	TGTGCCAGCAGTTCCCCCCTTAGACTAGCGGGGGATAATGAGCAGTTCTTC	CASSSPLRLAGDNEQFF
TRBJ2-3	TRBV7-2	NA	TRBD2	TGTGCCAGCAGCCGTCGGACTAGCGGGGTGGATACGCAGTATTTT	CASSRRTSGVDTQYF
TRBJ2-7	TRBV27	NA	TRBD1	TGTGCCAGCACCGGGACAGGGACCTACGAGCAGTACTTC	CASTGTGTYEQYF
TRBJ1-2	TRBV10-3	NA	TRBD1	TGTGCCATCAGTGGGACAGGCGGTGGCTACACCTTC	CAISGTGGGYTF
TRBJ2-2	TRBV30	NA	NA	TGTGCCTGGAGTGTAGTCCCGGGCGGGGAGCTGTTTTTT	CAWSVVPGGELFF
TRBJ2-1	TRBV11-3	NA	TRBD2	TGTGCCAGCAGCTTCCTAGCGGGGGTTTACAATGAGCAGTTCTTC	CASSFLAGVYNEQFF
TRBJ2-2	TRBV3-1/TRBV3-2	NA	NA	TGTGCCAGCAGCCTTCGATTCCCCGGGACATCGAACACCGGGGAGCTGTTTTTT	CASSLRFPGTSNTGELFF
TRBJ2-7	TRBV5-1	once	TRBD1	TGCGCCAGCAGCTTGGGACAGGGAGTCTACGAGCAGTACTTC	CASSLGQGVYEQYF
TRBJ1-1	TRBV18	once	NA	TGTGCCAGCTCAATGACAGGAGAAGCTTTCTTT	CASSMTGEAFF
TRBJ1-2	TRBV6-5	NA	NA	TGTGCCAGCATCTATCCGGAGTTCTATGGCTACACCTTC	CASIYPEFYGYTF
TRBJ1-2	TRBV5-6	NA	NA	TGTGCCAGCAGTCCCGCTAACTATGGCTACACCTTC	CASSPANYGYTF
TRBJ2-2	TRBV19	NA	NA	TGTGCCAGTAGTACCCAAATTAACACCGGGGAGCTGTTTTTT	CASSTQINTGELFF
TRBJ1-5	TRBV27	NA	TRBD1	TGTGCCAGCAGTTTATCGATTGGACAGGGGCGACCCCATAGCAATCAGCCCCAGCATTTT	CASSLSIGQGRPHSNQPQHF
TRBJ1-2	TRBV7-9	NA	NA	TGTGCCAGCAGCTTATATGAGGGAGGAGGCTACACCTTC	CASSLYEGGGYTF
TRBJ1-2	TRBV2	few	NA	TGTGCCAGCAGGTCAGGGATCAACTATGGCTACACCTTC	CASRSGINYGYTF
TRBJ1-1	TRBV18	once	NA	TGTGCCAGCTCACCATTGGATGGGGGGAGGTACATGAACACTGAAGCTTTCTTT	CASSPLDGGRYMNTEAFF
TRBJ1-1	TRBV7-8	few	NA	TGTGCCAGCAGCCGACAGGAGAACACTGAAGCTTTCTTT	CASSRQENTEAFF
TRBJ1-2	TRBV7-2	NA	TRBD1	TGTGCCAGCAGCTTCGACGCCCGGACAGGGTTTAACTATGGCTACACCTTC	CASSFDARTGFNYGYTF
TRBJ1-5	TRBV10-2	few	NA	TGCGCCAGCAGAGGACAGCCCAATCAGCCCCAGCATTTT	CASRGQPNQPQHF
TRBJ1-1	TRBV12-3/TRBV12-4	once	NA	TGTGCCAGCAGCAGGCTAAGAGACACTGAAGCTTTCTTT	CASSRLRDTEAFF
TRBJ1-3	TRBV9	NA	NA	TGTGCCAGCAGCGTAGGCGGGGATGGAAACACCATATATTTT	CASSVGGDGNTIYF
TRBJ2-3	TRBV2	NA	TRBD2	TGTGCCAGCGGAGGGCTAGCGGGGGTGTTTAGCACAGATACGCAGTATTTT	CASGGLAGVFSTDTQYF
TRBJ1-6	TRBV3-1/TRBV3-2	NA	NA	TGTGCCAGCAGCCAAGATACCCAGGCACCCCTCCACTTT	CASSQDTQAPLHF
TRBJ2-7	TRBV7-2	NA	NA	TGTGCCAGCAGCTCCCCCGGGACTCGGCGATACGAGCAGTACTTC	CASSSPGTRRYEQYF
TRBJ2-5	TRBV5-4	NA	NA	TGTGCCAGCAGCCACAGGGCGGACCAAGAGACCCAGTACTTC	CASSHRADQETQYF
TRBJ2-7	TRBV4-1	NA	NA	TGCGCCAGCAGCCAAGCACCGGGGTTAAATGGCGAGCAGTACTTC	CASSQAPGLNGEQYF
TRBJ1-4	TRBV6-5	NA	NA	TGTGCCAGCAGTCCCGGGGGGGCCTGGGGCGAAAAACTGTTTTTT	CASSPGGAWGEKLFF
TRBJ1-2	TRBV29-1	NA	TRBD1	TGCAGCGTTCGACAGGGGGACTATGGCTACACCTTC	CSVRQGDYGYTF
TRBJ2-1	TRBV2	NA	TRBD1	TGTGCCAGCAGTGGCAGGGGGCGATTCCAGCTCCTAAATGAGCAGTTCTTC	CASSGRGRFQLLNEQFF
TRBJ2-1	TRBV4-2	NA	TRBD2	TGTGCCAGCAGCCAAAGTGAAATAGCGGGGGGCAGTGAGCAGTTCTTC	CASSQSEIAGGSEQFF